The subject of this entry is one T cell receptor beta chain. Its matching antigen is unknown. The germline gene is not matched at one end of the junction; a read error may be the cause. The time point denotes: newly diagnosed GD, antithyroid drugs for less than 3 months. The TCR library used RNA extracted from PBMCs. This sample was taken from a study of regulatory T cells in long-lasting Graves disease. Study-wide results and limits: Public clonotype sharing was higher in persistent than newly diagnosed patients. The TCR repertoire of persistent Graves' patients was less diverse than that of newly diagnosed ones.

To make TCR beta libraries, researchers used iRepertoire HTBI primers and Arm-PCR of CDR3 regions. Each CDR3 protein is one row after TCRdb ran MiXCR on the multiplex PCR reads. The table includes 200,000 to 250,000 distinct CDR3 sequences, around 19% detected once. In addition, the sample was reused for a study of T cells in Graves' hyperthyroidism and ophthalmopathy. In that study: Diagnosis of hyperthyroidism was new in patients aged 18 to 65, and its duration was under 2 months.

The material was peripheral blood mononuclear cells (PBMCs), obtained at new diagnosis, from a patient treated with antithyroid drugs. This clonotype was obtained from a young woman with Graves disease.

The CDR3 region is CSASFGTSGSYQQFF. The CDR3 nucleotides are TGCAGCGCTAGTTTCGGGACTAGCGGGAGCTATCAGCAGTTCTTC. This chain connects TRBV20-1 to TRBJ2-1; 14 bases align to TRBD2. CDR1 and CDR2 (germline): DFQATT, SNEGSKA (reference sequence). The CDR3 extends over 15 amino acids.